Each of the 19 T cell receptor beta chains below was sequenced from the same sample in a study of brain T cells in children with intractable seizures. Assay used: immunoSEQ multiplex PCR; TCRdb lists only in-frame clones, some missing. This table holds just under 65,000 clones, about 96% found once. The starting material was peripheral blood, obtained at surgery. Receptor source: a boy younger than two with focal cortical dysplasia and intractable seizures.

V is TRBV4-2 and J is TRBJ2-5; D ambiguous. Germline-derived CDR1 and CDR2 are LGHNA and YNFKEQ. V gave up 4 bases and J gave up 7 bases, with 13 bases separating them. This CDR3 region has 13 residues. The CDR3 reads CASSPERFGTQYF. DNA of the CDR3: TGTGCCAGCAGCCCAGAAAGGTTTGGGACCCAGTACTTC.

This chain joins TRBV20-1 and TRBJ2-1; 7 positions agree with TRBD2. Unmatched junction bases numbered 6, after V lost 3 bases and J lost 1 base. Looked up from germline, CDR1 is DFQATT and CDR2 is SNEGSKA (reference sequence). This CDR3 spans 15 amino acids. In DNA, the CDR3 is TGCAGTGCTAGTGGTGCGGGAGTTTCCTACAATGAGCAGTTCTTC. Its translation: CSASGAGVSYNEQFF.

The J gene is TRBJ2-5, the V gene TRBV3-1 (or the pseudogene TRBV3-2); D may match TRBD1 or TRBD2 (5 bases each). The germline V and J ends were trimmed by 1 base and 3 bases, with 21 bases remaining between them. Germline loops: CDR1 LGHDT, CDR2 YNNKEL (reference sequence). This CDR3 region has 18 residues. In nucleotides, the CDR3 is TGTGCCAGCAGCCAAGGGCTTGGGGGACGAATCATCGAAGAGACCCAGTACTTC. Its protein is CASSQGLGGRIIEETQYF.

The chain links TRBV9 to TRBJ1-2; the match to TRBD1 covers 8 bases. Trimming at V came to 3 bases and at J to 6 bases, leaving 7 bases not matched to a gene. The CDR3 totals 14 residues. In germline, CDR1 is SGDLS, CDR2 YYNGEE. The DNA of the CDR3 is TGTGCCAGCAGCGGAACGTCAGGGGGCGATGGCTACACCTTC. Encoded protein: CASSGTSGGDGYTF.

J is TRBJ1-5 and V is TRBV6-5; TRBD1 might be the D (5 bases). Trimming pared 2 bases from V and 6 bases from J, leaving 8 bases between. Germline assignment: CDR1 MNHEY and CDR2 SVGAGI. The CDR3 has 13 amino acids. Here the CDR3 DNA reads TGTGCCAGCAGTTACCTTCAGGGTCAGCCCCAGCATTTT. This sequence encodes CASSYLQGQPQHF.

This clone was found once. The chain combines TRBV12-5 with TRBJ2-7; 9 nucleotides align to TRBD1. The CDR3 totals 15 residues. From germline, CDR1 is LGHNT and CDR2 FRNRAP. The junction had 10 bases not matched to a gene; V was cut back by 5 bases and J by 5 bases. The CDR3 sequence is CASGPRDRAWDEQYF. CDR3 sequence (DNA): TGTGCTAGTGGTCCCCGGGACAGGGCTTGGGACGAGCAGTACTTC.

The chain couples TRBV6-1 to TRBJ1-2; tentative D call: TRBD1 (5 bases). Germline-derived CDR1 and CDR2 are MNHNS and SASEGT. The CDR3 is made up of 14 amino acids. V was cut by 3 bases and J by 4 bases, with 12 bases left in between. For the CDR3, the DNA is TGTGCCAGCAGTGACCAGGGATTGGTCTATGGCTACACCTTC. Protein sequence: CASSDQGLVYGYTF.

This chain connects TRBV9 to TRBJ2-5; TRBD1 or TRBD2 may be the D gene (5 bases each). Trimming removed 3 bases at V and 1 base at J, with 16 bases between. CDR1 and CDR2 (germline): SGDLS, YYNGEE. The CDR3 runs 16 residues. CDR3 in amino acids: CASSAWSSGPQETQYF. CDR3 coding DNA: TGTGCCAGCAGCGCATGGAGCTCGGGACCCCAAGAGACCCAGTACTTC.

This chain's CDR3 is CASSFELAGAFEQYF. The CDR3 nucleotides read TGTGCCAGCAGCTTCGAGCTGGCGGGAGCGTTCGAGCAGTACTTC. The chain joins TRBV7-9 to TRBJ2-7, with 7 positions matching TRBD2. Losses at the gene ends were 3 bases for V and 6 bases for J; bases not matched to a gene: 11. The CDR3 extends over 15 amino acids. Germline values: CDR1 SEHNR, CDR2 FQNEAQ (reference sequence).

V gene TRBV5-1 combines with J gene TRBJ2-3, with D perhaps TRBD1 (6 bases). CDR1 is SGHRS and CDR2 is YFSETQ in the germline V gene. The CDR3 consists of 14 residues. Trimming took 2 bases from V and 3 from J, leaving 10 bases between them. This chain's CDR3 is CASSLGQSTDTQYF. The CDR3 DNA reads TGCGCCAGCAGCTTAGGACAGTCAACAGATACGCAGTATTTT. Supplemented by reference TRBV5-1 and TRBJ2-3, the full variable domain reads KAGVTQTPRYLIKTRGQQVTLSCSPISGHRSVSWYQQTPGQGLQFLFEYFSETQRNKGNFPGRFSGRQFSNSRSEMNVSTLELGDSALYLCASSLGQSTDTQYFGPGTRLTVL.

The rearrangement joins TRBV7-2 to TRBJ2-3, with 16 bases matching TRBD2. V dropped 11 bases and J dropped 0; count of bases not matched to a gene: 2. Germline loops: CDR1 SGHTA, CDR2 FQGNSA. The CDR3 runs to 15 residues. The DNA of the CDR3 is TGTGCCGGGGGACTAGCGGGAGGGAGCACAGATACGCAGTATTTT. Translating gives CAGGLAGGSTDTQYF.

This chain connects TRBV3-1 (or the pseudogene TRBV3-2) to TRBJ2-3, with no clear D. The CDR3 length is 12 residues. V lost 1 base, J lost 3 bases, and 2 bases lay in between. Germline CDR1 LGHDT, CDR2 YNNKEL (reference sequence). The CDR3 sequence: CASSQVTDTQYF. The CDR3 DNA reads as TGTGCCAGCAGCCAAGTAACAGATACGCAGTATTTT.

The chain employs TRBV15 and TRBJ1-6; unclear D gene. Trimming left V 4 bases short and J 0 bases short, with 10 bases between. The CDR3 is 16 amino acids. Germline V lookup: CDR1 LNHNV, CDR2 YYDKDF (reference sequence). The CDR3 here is CATSTLKSSYNSPLHF. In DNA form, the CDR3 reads TGTGCCACCAGCACCCTCAAAAGCTCCTATAATTCACCCCTCCACTTT.

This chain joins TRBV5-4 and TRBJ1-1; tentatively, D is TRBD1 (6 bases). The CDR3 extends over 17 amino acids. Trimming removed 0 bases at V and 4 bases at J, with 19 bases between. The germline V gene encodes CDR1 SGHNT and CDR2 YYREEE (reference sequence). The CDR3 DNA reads TGTGCCAGCAGCTTGGGGGGGCGAATAGGAAGGCGCACTGAAGCTTTCTTT. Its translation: CASSLGGRIGRRTEAFF. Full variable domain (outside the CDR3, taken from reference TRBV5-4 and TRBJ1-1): ETGVTQSPTHLIKTRGQQVTLRCSSQSGHNTVSWYQQALGQGPQFIFQYYREEENGRGNFPPRFSGLQFPNYSSELNVNALELDDSALYLCASSLGGRIGRRTEAFFGQGTRLTVV.

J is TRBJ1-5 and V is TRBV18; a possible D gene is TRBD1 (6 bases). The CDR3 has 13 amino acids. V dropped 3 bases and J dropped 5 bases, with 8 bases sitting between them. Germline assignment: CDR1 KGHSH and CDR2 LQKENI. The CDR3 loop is CASSPGGHQPQHF. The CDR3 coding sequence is TGTGCCAGCTCACCGGGGGGGCATCAGCCCCAGCATTTT.

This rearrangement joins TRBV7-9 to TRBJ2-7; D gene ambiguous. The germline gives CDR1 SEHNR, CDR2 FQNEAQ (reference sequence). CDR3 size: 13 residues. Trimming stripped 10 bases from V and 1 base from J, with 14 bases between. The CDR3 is CAIDLIQSYEQYF. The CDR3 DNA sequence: TGTGCCATAGACCTGATCCAATCCTACGAGCAGTACTTC. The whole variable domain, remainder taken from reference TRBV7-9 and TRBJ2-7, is DTGVSQNPRHKITKRGQNVTFRCDPISEHNRLYWYRQTLGQGPEFLTYFQNEAQLEKSRLLSDRFSAERPKGSFSTLEIQRTEQGDSAMYLCAIDLIQSYEQYFGPGTRLTVT.

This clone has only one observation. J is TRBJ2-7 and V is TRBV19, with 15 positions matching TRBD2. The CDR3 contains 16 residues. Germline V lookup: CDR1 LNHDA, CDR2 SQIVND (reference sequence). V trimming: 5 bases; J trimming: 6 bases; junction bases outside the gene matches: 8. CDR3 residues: CASSLSGGLAGGEQYF. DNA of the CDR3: TGTGCCAGTAGTCTGTCTGGGGGACTAGCGGGAGGCGAGCAGTACTTC.

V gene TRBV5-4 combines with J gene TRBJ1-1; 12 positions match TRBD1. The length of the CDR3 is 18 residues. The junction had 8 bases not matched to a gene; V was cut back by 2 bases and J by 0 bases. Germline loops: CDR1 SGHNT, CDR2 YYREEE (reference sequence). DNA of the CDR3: TGTGCCAGCAGCTTACCGGGACAGGGGGCGCGGATGAACACTGAAGCTTTCTTT. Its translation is CASSLPGQGARMNTEAFF.

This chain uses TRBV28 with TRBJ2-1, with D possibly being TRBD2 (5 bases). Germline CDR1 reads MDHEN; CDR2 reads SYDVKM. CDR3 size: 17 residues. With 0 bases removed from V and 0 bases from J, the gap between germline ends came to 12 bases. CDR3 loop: CASSLWGGGRSYNEQFF. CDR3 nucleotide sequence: TGTGCCAGCAGTTTATGGGGTGGAGGACGCTCCTACAATGAGCAGTTCTTC.